Listed below are T cell receptor beta chains from one sample, sequenced in a study of T cell repertoires in cytomegalovirus infection. TCRdb recomputed calls from the reads with MiXCR, one row per CDR3 protein. The sample includes 500,000 or so distinct CDR3 sequences, approximately 15% seen only once; the top ten take more than 20%. Sequenced material: CD8+ T cells from PBMCs. Receptor source: a human donor in good health (CMV status not recorded). Some clones in this sample may be carry-over from other donors' samples. Both conserved end residues are trimmed from each CDR3. A D gene is named only where the DNA matches it firmly. Not all rows give a size; the values are once, few, many and, for expanded clones, a class.

TRBJ2-3,NA,many,12,TRBV28,ASSLTRRTDTQY
TRBJ2-3,TRBD2,many,12,TRBV6-1,ASTAAGSTDTQY
TRBJ2-7,NA,NA,12,TRBV2,ASSYTFPSYEQY
TRBJ2-7,TRBD1,NA,14,TRBV6-5,ASSSGQGAWGYEQY
TRBJ2-1,NA,few,12,TRBV19,ASSGPRQGNEQF
TRBJ2-3,TRBD1,NA,15,TRBV29-1,SVEDQGDTRLSDTQY
TRBJ1-1,NA,few,12,TRBV6-1,ASPSRTLNTEAF
TRBJ1-1,TRBD1,many,16,TRBV6-2/TRBV6-3,ASSYPDRGYRENTEAF
TRBJ1-4,TRBD1,many,13,TRBV7-9,ASSSTGDSNEKLF
TRBJ1-6,NA,few,12,TRBV4-1,ASSQIQGGSPLH
TRBJ2-1,TRBD1,few,14,TRBV29-1,SVADRGEWAYNEQF
TRBJ2-1,NA,many,15,TRBV10-3,AISESPGQEGFYEQF
TRBJ1-1,NA,many,13,TRBV7-2,ASTAGGGVGTEAF
TRBJ1-2,NA,many,12,TRBV7-2,ASSLVTPNYGYT
TRBJ1-1,NA,many,10,TRBV7-9,ASSLGTPEAF
TRBJ2-7,TRBD1,many,13,TRBV7-6,ASTKDRGGSYEQY
TRBJ2-1,NA,NA,12,TRBV9,ASTGGPGRGEQF
TRBJ2-3,TRBD1,NA,13,TRBV6-5,ASSQGTGGSDTQY